These 21 T cell receptor beta chains share one sample of origin, sequenced in a study of cytomegalovirus exposure and HLA in healthy donors. In the PCR, 60 Vbeta and 13 Jbeta primers were used. The protocol was immunoSEQ multiplex PCR, while the TCRdb copy is restricted to in-frame clones and leaves out a portion. Its clone listing holds approximately 110,000 clones. Sequencing was done on a sample of PBMCs. The receptors were gathered from a man aged 30-40 years in good health and CMV-seronegative.

The CDR3 DNA follows: TGTGCCAGCAGCCAAGCGGTACTAGCGGGAGACTACAATGAGCAGTTCTTC. Its translation is CASSQAVLAGDYNEQFF. The chain employs TRBV4-2 and TRBJ2-1; 11 bases match TRBD2. Germline-derived CDR1 and CDR2 are LGHNA and YNFKEQ. CDR3 size: 17 residues. V was pared by 1 base and J by 3 bases, with 5 bases of the junction left unmatched.

The J gene is TRBJ1-4, the V gene TRBV7-6, with D unclear. This CDR3 comprises 16 residues. From germline, CDR1 is SGHVS and CDR2 FNYEAQ. V was pared by 1 base and J by 2 bases, with 11 bases between. Here the CDR3 reads CASSLGPGGTNEKLFF. Here the CDR3 DNA reads TGTGCCAGCAGCTTAGGCCCGGGAGGGACTAATGAAAAACTGTTTTTT.

With regard to this clone: A junction boundary mismatches the germline segment, possibly from a read error. The same CDR3 is also encoded by other DNA sequences in this sample. The chain employs TRBV7-9 and TRBJ2-7; perhaps TRBD2 as D (5 bases). The CDR3 is 12 amino acids. Germline V gene data show CDR1 as SEHNR and CDR2 as FQNEAQ (reference sequence). CDR3 amino acids: CASSLEADREYF. CDR3 nucleotide sequence: TGTGCCAGCAGTTTAGAAGCGGATAGGGAGTACTTC.

The genes are TRBV18 and TRBJ2-3; D may be TRBD2 (5 bases). Germline values: CDR1 KGHSH, CDR2 LQKENI. Trimming shortened V by 0 bases and J by 2 bases, and 27 bases separated the two germline ends. The CDR3 loop spans 21 amino acids. CDR3 in amino acids: CASSPPADSRTGIHTTDTQYF. The CDR3 DNA reads as TGTGCCAGCTCACCACCGGCTGATTCGAGGACGGGAATCCACACCACAGATACGCAGTATTTT. Full variable domain (missing parts from reference TRBV18 and TRBJ2-3): NAGVMQNPRHLVRRRGQEARLRCSPMKGHSHVYWYRQLPEEGLKFMVYLQKENIIDESGMPKERFSAEFPKEGPSILRIQQVVRGDSAAYFCASSPPADSRTGIHTTDTQYFGPGTRLTVL.

The genes are TRBV12-5 and TRBJ2-7; no reliable D call. V was shortened by 7 bases and J by 2 bases, with 12 bases between the two germline ends. In germline, CDR1 is LGHNT, CDR2 FRNRAP. This CDR3 spans 13 amino acids. The CDR3 sequence is CASAREAAYEQYF. The CDR3 DNA is TGTGCTAGTGCCCGCGAGGCAGCCTACGAGCAGTACTTC.

V is TRBV14 and J is TRBJ2-2; D call uncertain. The germline V gene encodes CDR1 SGHDN and CDR2 FVKESK. V lost 0 bases and J lost 6, with 8 bases in between. CDR3 length: 14 amino acids. The CDR3 region has the DNA TGTGCCAGCAGCCAAGAATTGTCTCCCGGGGAGCTGTTTTTT. Its translation is CASSQELSPGELFF.

This chain joins TRBV27 and TRBJ2-1, with 12 bases identical to TRBD2. The V segment lost 4 bases and the J segment 5 bases; nucleotides outside the gene matches: 3. Germline assignment: CDR1 MNHEY and CDR2 SMNVEV (reference sequence). CDR3 length equals 15 residues. In DNA, the CDR3 is TGTGCCAGCAGTTCTAGCGGGAGGGGGGACAATGAGCAGTTCTTC. The encoded protein is CASSSSGRGDNEQFF.

This chain joins TRBV11-1 and TRBJ2-1, with 11 bases matching TRBD2. After removal of 5 bases from V and 4 bases from J, the junction contained 4 bases not matched to a gene. This CDR3 is built from 15 residues. Germline V gene data show CDR1 as SGHAT and CDR2 as FQDESV (reference sequence). Here the CDR3 reads CASSTTSGTYNEQFF. CDR3 nucleotide sequence: TGTGCCAGCAGCACGACTAGCGGGACGTACAATGAGCAGTTCTTC.

The V and J genes are TRBV7-8 and TRBJ1-5; D not certain. The V end lost 2 bases, the J end lost 4 bases, and 6 bases lay between the germline ends. Germline values: CDR1 SGHVS, CDR2 FQNEAQ. This CDR3 region has 13 residues. CDR3 nucleotides: TGTGCCAGCAGCTTACCCGAGAATCAGCCCCAGCATTTT. As protein: CASSLPENQPQHF.

The DNA of the CDR3 is TGTGCCAGCAGCGTGACAGGGGAGGGCACTGAAGCTTTCTTT. It specifies CASSVTGEGTEAFF. V is TRBV7-9 and J is TRBJ1-1, with TRBD1 matching over 8 bases. V shed 5 bases, J shed 4 bases, and the junction held 6 bases outside the gene matches. The CDR3 loop spans 14 amino acids. Looked up from germline, CDR1 is SEHNR and CDR2 is FQNEAQ (reference sequence). Full variable domain (rest looked up from reference TRBV7-9 and TRBJ1-1): DTGVSQNPRHKITKRGQNVTFRCDPISEHNRLYWYRQTLGQGPEFLTYFQNEAQLEKSRLLSDRFSAERPKGSFSTLEIQRTEQGDSAMYLCASSVTGEGTEAFFGQGTRLTVV.

V is TRBV19 and J is TRBJ2-1, with D perhaps TRBD1 (6 bases). Germline V gene data show CDR1 as LNHDA and CDR2 as SQIVND (reference sequence). V lost 5 bases, J lost 14 bases, and 25 bases lay in between. CDR3 length equals 15 residues. The chain's CDR3 is CASSSRSTGELGEFF. The DNA for the CDR3 is TGTGCCAGTAGTTCCCGATCGACAGGAGAGCTAGGGGAGTTCTTC.

The V call is TRBV27, the J call TRBJ2-2; 11 positions agree with TRBD1. In germline, CDR1 is MNHEY, CDR2 SMNVEV (reference sequence). Unmatched junction bases numbered 6, after V lost 6 bases and J lost 6 bases. CDR3 size: 15 residues. The CDR3 spells CASRWDRGFAGELFF. The CDR3 DNA sequence: TGTGCCAGCAGATGGGACAGGGGGTTCGCCGGGGAGCTGTTTTTT.

The chain uses TRBV19 and TRBJ1-4, with 8 bases fitting TRBD1. V lost 3 bases, J lost 9 bases, and 9 bases stayed unmatched. Germline assignment: CDR1 LNHDA and CDR2 SQIVND (reference sequence). This CDR3 has 15 residues. CDR3 protein: CASSISYGTGQKLFF. In nucleotides, the CDR3 is TGTGCCAGTAGTATTTCTTACGGGACAGGACAAAAACTGTTTTTT.

The rearrangement links TRBV7-3 to TRBJ2-1, with 8 nucleotides matching TRBD1. Trimming took 5 bases from V and 3 from J; bases not matched to a gene: 3. This CDR3 contains 14 residues. Per germline, CDR1 SGHTA and CDR2 FQGTGA. The CDR3 DNA is TGTGCCAGCAGCCCCACAGGGGGCTACAATGAGCAGTTCTTC. As protein: CASSPTGGYNEQFF.

The chain combines TRBV28 with TRBJ1-2; 9 nucleotides match TRBD1. With V trimmed by 3 bases and J by 2 bases, 4 bases remained unmatched. This CDR3 spans 15 amino acids. Germline lookup yields CDR1 MDHEN and CDR2 SYDVKM. Here the CDR3 reads CASSFRDRANYGYTF. The CDR3 region has the DNA TGTGCCAGCAGTTTTAGGGACAGGGCGAACTATGGCTACACCTTC.

The chain combines TRBV4-1 with TRBJ1-5; D possibly corresponds to TRBD1 (6 bases). CDR1 is MGHRA and CDR2 is YSYEKL in the germline V gene. The V end lost 3 bases, the J end lost 6 bases, and 12 bases lay between the germline ends. The CDR3 covers 14 residues. Here the CDR3 reads CASSQGHGSQPQHF. DNA of the CDR3: TGCGCCAGCAGCCAGGGACATGGGAGTCAGCCCCAGCATTTT.

The chain carries TRBV7-2 and TRBJ2-7, with D possibly being TRBD2 (5 bases). Germline lookup yields CDR1 SGHTA and CDR2 FQGNSA. V was pared by 2 bases and J by 3 bases, with 8 bases between. The CDR3 has 13 residues. The CDR3 nucleotides are TGTGCCAGCAGCTTACGGGGTAACTACGAGCAGTACTTC. Its protein product is CASSLRGNYEQYF.

The chain has TRBV15 and TRBJ2-2; the match to TRBD2 covers 7 bases. V dropped 5 bases and J dropped 4; count of bases not matched to a gene: 10. The length of the CDR3 is 16 residues. Germline V CDR1 and CDR2: LNHNV, YYDKDF (reference sequence). Written as DNA, the CDR3 is TGTGCCACCAGCGATGGCGGGAGAGGGTCCACCGGGGAGCTGTTTTTT. It yields the protein CATSDGGRGSTGELFF.

This rearrangement joins TRBV27 to TRBJ2-3; D unresolved. V lost 3 bases, J lost 5 bases, and 12 bases lay in between. The CDR3 loop spans 14 amino acids. The germline CDR1 and CDR2 sequences are MNHEY and SMNVEV (reference sequence). Here the CDR3 DNA reads TGTGCCAGCAGTTTCAATAGGCGAGGAGATACGCAGTATTTT. This sequence encodes CASSFNRRGDTQYF.

The V and J genes are TRBV9 and TRBJ2-7; D possibly corresponds to TRBD2 (5 bases). Between the trimmed V and J ends, which lost 3 bases and 0 bases, there was a span of 13 bases. Germline CDR1 SGDLS, CDR2 YYNGEE. The CDR3 loop spans 15 amino acids. Here the CDR3 reads CASSAFPGSSYEQYF. CDR3 nucleotides: TGTGCCAGCAGCGCCTTCCCGGGGAGCTCCTACGAGCAGTACTTC.

The chain has TRBV5-1 and TRBJ2-5; TRBD2 matches at 11 bases. The end of the DNA is better explained by TRBJ2-7, so the J call may be wrong. The CDR3 covers 16 residues. Per germline, CDR1 SGHRS and CDR2 YFSETQ. CDR3 DNA: TGCGCCAGCAGCTTGGGACTAGCGGGATTAACCTACGAGCAGTACTTC. Translated: CASSLGLAGLTYEQYF.